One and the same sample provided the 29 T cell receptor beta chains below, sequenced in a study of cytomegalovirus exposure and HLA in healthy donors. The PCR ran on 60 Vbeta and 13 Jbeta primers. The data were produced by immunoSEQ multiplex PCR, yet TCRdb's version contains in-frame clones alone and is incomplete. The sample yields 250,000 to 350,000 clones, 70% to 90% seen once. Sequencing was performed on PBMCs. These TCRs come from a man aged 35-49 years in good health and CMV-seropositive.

CDR3 region: CASARGANEQFF. CDR3 DNA sequence: TGTGCCAGCGCCAGGGGGGCCAATGAGCAGTTCTTC. The V call is TRBV7-9, the J call TRBJ2-1, with a possible D match to TRBD1 (7 bases). The germline gives CDR1 SEHNR, CDR2 FQNEAQ (reference sequence). The V gene lost 8 bases and the J gene lost 6 bases, with 11 bases spanning the gap. The CDR3 spans 12 residues. Combining the CDR3 with reference TRBV7-9 and TRBJ2-1 gives the whole variable domain DTGVSQNPRHKITKRGQNVTFRCDPISEHNRLYWYRQTLGQGPEFLTYFQNEAQLEKSRLLSDRFSAERPKGSFSTLEIQRTEQGDSAMYLCASARGANEQFFGPGTRLTVL.

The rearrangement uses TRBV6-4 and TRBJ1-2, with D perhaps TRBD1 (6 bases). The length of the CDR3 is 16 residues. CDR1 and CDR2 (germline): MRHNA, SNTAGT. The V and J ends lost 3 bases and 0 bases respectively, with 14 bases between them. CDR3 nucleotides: TGTGCCAGCAGTGATGTTTGGGACACAACTAACTATGGCTACACCTTC. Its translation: CASSDVWDTTNYGYTF.

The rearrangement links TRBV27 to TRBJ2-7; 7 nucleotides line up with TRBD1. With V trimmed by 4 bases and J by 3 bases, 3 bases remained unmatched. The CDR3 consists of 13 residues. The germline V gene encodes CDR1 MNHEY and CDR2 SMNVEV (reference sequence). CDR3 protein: CASSSQGNYEQYF. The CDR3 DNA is TGTGCCAGCAGTTCACAGGGGAACTACGAGCAGTACTTC.

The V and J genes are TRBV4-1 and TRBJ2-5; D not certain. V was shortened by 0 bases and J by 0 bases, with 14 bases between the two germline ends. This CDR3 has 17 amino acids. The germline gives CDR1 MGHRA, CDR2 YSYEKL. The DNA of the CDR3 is TGCGCCAGCAGCCAAGATGGGCTTACGGCGTACCAAGAGACCCAGTACTTC. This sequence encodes CASSQDGLTAYQETQYF.

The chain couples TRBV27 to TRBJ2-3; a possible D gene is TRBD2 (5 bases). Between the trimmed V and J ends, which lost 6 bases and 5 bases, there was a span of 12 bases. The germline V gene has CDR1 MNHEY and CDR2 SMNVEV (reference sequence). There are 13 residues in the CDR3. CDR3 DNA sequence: TGTGCCAGCAGCTCCGGACTGAAAGATACGCAGTATTTT. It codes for CASSSGLKDTQYF.

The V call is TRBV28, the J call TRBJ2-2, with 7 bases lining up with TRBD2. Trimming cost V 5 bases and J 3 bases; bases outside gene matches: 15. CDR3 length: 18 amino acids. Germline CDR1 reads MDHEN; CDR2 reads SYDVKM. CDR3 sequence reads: CASSTVAERERHTGELFF. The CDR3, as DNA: TGTGCCAGCAGTACTGTGGCAGAGCGGGAAAGGCACACCGGGGAGCTGTTTTTT.

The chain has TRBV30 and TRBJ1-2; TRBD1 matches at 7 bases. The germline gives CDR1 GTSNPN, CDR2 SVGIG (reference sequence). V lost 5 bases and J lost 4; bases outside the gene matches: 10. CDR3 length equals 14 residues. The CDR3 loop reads CAWSTDRPSYGYTF. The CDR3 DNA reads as TGTGCCTGGTCCACGGACAGGCCGTCCTATGGCTACACCTTC.

As DNA, the CDR3 is TGTGCCAGCAGTGAATGGGCGACTAGCGGGACCATCACAGATACGCAGTATTTT. This sequence encodes CASSEWATSGTITDTQYF. The rearrangement joins TRBV25-1 to TRBJ2-3, with 11 bases identical to TRBD2. This CDR3 is built from 18 residues. Germline CDR1 and CDR2: MGHDK and SYGVNS. The V and J ends lost 1 base and 2 bases, in that order; junction bases with no gene match: 8.

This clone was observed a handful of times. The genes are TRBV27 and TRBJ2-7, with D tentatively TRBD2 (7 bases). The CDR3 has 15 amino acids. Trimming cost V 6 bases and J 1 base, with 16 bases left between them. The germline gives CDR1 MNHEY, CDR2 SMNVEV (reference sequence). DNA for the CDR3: TGTGCCAGCAGACTGTGGGGAGGGGGGTCCTACGAGCAGTACTTC. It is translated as CASRLWGGGSYEQYF.

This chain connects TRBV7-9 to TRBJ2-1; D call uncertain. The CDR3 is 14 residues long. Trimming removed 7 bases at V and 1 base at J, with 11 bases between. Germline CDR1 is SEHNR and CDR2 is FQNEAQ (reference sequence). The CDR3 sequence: CASIPSFSYNEQFF. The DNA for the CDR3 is TGTGCCAGCATTCCGAGTTTTTCCTACAATGAGCAGTTCTTC.

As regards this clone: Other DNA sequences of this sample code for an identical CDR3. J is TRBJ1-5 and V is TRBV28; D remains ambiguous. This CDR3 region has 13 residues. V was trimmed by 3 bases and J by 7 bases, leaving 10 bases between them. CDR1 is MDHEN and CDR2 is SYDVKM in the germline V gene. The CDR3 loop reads CASSFSNYQPQHF. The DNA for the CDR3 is TGTGCCAGCAGTTTTTCCAACTACCAGCCCCAGCATTTT.

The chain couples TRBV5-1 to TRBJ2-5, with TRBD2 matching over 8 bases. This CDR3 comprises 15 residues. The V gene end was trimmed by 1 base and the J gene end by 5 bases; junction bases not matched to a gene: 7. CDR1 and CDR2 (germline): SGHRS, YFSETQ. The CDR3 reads CASSLPSGSGETQYF. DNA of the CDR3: TGCGCCAGCAGCTTGCCCAGCGGGAGTGGTGAGACCCAGTACTTC.

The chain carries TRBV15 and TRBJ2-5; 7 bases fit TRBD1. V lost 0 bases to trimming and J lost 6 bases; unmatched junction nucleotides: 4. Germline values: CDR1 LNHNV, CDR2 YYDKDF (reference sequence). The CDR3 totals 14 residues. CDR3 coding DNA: TGTGCCACCAGCAGAGATTCACAGGGGCAGACCCAGTACTTC. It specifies CATSRDSQGQTQYF.

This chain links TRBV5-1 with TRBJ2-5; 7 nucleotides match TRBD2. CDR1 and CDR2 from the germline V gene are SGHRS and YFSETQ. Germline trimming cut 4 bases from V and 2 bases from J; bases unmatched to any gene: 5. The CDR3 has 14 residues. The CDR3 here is CASSASGTQETQYF. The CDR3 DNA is TGCGCCAGCAGCGCTAGCGGTACACAAGAGACCCAGTACTTC. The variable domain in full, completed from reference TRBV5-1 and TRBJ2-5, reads KAGVTQTPRYLIKTRGQQVTLSCSPISGHRSVSWYQQTPGQGLQFLFEYFSETQRNKGNFPGRFSGRQFSNSRSEMNVSTLELGDSALYLCASSASGTQETQYFGPGTRLLVL.

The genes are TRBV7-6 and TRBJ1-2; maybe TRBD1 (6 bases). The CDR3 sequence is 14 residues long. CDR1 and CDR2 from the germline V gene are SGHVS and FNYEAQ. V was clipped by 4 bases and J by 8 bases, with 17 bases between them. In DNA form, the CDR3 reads TGTGCCAGCAGCTACGCGATGGGGGCAGAAGGCTACACCTTC. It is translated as CASSYAMGAEGYTF.

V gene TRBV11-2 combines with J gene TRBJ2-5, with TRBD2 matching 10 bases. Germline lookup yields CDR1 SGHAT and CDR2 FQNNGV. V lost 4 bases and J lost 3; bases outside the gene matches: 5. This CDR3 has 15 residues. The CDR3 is CASSSSGRAEETQYF. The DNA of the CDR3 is TGTGCCAGCAGCTCCAGCGGGAGGGCCGAAGAGACCCAGTACTTC.

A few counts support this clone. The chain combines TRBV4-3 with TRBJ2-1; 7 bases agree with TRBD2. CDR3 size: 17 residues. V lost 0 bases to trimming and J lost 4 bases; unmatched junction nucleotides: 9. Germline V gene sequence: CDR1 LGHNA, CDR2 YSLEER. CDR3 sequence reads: CASSQDKAGVIYNEQFF. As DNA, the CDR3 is TGCGCCAGCAGCCAAGATAAGGCGGGAGTTATTTACAATGAGCAGTTCTTC.

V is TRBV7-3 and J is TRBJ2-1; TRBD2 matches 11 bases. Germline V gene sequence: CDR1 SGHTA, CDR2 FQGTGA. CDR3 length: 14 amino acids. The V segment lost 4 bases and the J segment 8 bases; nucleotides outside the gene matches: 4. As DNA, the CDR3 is TGTGCCAGCAGCTCAGGGACTAGCGGTGATGAGCAGTTCTTC. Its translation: CASSSGTSGDEQFF.

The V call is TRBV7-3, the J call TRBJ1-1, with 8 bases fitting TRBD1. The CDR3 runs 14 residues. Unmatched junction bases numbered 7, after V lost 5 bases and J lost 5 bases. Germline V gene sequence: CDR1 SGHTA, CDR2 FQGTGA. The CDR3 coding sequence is TGTGCCAGCAGCCATTCCACAGGGGGGACTGAAGCTTTCTTT. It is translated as CASSHSTGGTEAFF.

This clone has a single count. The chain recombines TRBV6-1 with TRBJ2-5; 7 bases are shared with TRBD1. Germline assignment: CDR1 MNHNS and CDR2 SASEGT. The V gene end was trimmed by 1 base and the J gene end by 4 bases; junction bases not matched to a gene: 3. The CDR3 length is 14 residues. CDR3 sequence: CASSEGWTGETQYF. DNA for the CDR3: TGTGCCAGCAGTGAAGGGTGGACAGGAGAGACCCAGTACTTC.

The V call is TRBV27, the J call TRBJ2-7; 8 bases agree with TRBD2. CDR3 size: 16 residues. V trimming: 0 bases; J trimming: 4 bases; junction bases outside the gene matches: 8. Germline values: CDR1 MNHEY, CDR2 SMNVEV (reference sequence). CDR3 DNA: TGTGCCAGCAGTTTATCTGGCCCAGCGGGAGCGTACGAGCAGTACTTC. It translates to CASSLSGPAGAYEQYF.

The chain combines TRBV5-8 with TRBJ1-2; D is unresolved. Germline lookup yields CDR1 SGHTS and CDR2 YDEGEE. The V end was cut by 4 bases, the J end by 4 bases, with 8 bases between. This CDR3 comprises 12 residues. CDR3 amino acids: CASSPDTYGYTF. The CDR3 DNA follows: TGTGCCAGCAGCCCAGACACCTATGGCTACACCTTC.

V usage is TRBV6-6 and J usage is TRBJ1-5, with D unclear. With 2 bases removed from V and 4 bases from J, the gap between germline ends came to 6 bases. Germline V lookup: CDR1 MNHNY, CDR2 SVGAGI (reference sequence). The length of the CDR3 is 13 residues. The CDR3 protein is CASSYTVNQPQHF. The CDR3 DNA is TGTGCCAGCAGTTACACAGTTAATCAGCCCCAGCATTTT.

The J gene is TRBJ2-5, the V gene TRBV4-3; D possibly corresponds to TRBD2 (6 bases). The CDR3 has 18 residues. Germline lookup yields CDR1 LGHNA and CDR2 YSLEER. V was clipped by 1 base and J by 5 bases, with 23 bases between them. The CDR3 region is CASSQVAGGRVEGETQYF. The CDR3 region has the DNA TGCGCCAGCAGCCAAGTGGCGGGCGGAAGGGTGGAGGGGGAGACCCAGTACTTC.

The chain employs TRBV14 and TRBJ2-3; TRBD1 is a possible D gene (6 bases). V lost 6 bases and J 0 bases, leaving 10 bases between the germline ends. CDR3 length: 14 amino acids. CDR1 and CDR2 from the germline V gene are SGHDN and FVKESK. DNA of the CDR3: TGTGCCAGCAGTGGGACATCTAGCACAGATACGCAGTATTTT. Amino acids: CASSGTSSTDTQYF.

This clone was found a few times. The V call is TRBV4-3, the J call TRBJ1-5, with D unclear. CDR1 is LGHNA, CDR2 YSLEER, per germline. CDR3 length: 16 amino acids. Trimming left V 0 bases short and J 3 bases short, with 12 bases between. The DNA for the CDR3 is TGCGCCAGCAGCCAAGAATACAGTGGCGCCAATCAGCCCCAGCATTTT. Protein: CASSQEYSGANQPQHF.

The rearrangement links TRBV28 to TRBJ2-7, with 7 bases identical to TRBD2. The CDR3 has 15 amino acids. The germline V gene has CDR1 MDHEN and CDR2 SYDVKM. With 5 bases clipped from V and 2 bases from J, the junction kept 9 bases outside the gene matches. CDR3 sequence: CASSPQRGAAYEQYF. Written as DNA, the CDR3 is TGTGCCAGCAGTCCGCAGCGGGGAGCAGCCTACGAGCAGTACTTC.

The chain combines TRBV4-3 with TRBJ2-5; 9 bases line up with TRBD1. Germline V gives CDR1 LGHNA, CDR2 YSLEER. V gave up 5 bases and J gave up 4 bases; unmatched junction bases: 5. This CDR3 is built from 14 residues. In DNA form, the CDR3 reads TGCGCCAGCAGCTTTGGACAGGGGTCAGAGACCCAGTACTTC. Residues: CASSFGQGSETQYF.

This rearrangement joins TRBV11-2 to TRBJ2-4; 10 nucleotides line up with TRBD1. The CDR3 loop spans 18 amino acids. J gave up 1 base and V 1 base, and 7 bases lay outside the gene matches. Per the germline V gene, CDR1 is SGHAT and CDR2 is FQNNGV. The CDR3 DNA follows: TGTGCCAGCAGCTTAGGTCCGGGGACAGGGGTGGCCAAAAACATTCAGTACTTC. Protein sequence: CASSLGPGTGVAKNIQYF.